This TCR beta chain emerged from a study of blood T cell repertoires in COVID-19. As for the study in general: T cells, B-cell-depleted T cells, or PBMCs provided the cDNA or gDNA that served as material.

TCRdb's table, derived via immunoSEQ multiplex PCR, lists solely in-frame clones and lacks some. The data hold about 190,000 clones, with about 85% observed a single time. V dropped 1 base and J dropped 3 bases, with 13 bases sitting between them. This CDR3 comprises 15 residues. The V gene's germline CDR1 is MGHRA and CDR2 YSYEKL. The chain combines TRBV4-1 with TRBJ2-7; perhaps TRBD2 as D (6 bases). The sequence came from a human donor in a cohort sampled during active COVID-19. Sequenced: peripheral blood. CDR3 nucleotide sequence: TGCGCCAGCAGCCAAGTAGGGTTAGCGGTCTACGAGCAGTACTTC. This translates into CASSQVGLAVYEQYF.